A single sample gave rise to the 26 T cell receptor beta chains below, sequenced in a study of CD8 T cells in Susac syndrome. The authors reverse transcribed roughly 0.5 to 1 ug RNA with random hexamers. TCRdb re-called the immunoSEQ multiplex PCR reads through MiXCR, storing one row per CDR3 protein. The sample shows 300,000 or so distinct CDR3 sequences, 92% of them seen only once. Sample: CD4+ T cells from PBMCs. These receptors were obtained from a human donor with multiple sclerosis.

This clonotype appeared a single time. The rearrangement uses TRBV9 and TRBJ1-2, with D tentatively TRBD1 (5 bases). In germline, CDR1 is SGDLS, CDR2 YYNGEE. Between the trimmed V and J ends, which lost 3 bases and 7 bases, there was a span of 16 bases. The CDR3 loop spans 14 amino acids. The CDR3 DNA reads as TGTGCCAGCAGCGCCTCGGGGCGCCTATCTGGCTACACCTTC. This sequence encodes CASSASGRLSGYTF.

The CDR3 loop reads CASSPGGRTEAFF. DNA for the CDR3: TGCGCCAGCAGCCCGGGGGGCAGGACTGAAGCTTTCTTT. This chain uses TRBV4-3 with TRBJ1-1; tentative D call: TRBD1 (6 bases). V was cut by 4 bases and J by 5 bases, with 11 bases left in between. CDR3 length equals 13 residues. Germline V CDR1 and CDR2: LGHNA, YSLEER.

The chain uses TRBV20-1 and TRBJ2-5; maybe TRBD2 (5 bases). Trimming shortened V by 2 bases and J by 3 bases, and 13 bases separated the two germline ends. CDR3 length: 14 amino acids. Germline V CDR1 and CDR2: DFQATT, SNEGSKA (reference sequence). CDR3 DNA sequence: TGCAGTGCTAGATTCGAGATGAGGGAAGAGACCCAGTACTTC. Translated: CSARFEMREETQYF.

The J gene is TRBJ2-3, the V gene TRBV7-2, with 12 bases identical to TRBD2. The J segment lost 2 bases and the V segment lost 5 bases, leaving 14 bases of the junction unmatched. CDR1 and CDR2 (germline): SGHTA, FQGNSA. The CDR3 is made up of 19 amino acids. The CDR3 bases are TGTGCCAGCAGCCCACTAGCGGGGGGCTTATCTCGGTACACAGATACGCAGTATTTT. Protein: CASSPLAGGLSRYTDTQYF.

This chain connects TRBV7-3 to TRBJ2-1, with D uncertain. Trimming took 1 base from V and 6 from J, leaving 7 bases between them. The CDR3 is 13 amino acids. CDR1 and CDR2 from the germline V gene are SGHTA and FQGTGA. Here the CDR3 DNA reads TGTGCCAGCAGCTTAAATGGTTTCAATGAGCAGTTCTTC. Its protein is CASSLNGFNEQFF.

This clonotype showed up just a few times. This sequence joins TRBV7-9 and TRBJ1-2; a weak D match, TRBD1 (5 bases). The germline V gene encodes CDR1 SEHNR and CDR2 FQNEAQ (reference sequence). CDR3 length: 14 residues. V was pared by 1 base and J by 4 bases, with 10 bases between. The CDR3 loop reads CASSLGQGPYGYTF. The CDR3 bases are TGTGCCAGCAGCTTAGGCCAGGGTCCCTATGGCTACACCTTC.

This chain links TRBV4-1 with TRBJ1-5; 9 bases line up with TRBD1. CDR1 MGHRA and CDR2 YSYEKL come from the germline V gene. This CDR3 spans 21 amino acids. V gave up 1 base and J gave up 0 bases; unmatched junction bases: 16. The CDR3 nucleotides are TGCGCCAGCAGCCAAGCCAGTCGACCGGGACAGGGCTTCGATAGCAATCAGCCCCAGCATTTT. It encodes CASSQASRPGQGFDSNQPQHF.

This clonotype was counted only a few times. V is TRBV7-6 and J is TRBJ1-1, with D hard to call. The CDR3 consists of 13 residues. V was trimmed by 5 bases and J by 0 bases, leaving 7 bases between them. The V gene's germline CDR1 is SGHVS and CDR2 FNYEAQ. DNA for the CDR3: TGTGCCAGCAGCCGTAGATTGAACACTGAAGCTTTCTTT. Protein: CASSRRLNTEAFF. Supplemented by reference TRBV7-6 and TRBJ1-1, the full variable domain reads GAGVSQSPRYKVTKRGQDVALRCDPISGHVSLYWYRQALGQGPEFLTYFNYEAQQDKSGLPNDRFSAERPEGSISTLTIQRTEQRDSAMYRCASSRRLNTEAFFGQGTRLTVV.

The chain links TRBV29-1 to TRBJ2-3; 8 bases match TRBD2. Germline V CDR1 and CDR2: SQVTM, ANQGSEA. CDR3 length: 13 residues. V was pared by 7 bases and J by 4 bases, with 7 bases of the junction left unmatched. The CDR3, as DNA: TGCAGCGCCAAGCGGGAGTGGGCAGATACGCAGTATTTT. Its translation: CSAKREWADTQYF.

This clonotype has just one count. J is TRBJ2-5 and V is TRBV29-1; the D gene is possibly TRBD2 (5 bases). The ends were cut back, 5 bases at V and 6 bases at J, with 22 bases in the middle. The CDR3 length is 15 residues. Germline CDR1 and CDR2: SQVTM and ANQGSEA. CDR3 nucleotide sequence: TGCAGCGTTTGGAGCGCGGGTGGTAACGCGAAGACCCAGTACTTC. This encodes CSVWSAGGNAKTQYF.

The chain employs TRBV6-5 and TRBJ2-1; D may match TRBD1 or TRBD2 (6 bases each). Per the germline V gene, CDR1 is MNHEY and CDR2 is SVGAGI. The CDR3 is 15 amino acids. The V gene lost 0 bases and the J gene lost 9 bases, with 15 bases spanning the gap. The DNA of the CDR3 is TGTGCCAGCAGTTACTCTCGCGGGATAGGGGGTGAGCAGTTCTTC. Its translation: CASSYSRGIGGEQFF.

Here the CDR3 reads CASSLNRVYTEAFF. The CDR3 nucleotides read TGTGCCAGCAGTTTAAACAGGGTTTACACTGAAGCTTTCTTT. This chain links TRBV12-3 or TRBV12-4 with TRBJ1-1, with D maybe TRBD1 (6 bases). This CDR3 comprises 14 residues. Trimming took off 2 bases at V and 3 bases at J, with 10 bases between the two ends.

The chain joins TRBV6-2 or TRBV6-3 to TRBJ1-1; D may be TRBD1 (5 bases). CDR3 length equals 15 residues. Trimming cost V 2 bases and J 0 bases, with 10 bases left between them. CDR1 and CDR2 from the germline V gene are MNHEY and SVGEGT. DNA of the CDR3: TGTGCCAGCAGTTACGGGGGTGCGGTGAACACTGAAGCTTTCTTT. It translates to CASSYGGAVNTEAFF.

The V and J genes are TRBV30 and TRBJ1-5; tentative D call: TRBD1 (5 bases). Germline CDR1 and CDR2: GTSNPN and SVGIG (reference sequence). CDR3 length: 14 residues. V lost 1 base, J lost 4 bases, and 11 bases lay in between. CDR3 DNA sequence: TGTGCCTGGAGTGGTGGCGGGGGTAATCAGCCCCAGCATTTT. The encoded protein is CAWSGGGGNQPQHF.

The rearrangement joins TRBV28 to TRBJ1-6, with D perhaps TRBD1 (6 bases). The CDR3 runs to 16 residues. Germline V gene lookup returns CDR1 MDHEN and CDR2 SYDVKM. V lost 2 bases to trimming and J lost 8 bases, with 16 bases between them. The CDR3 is CASSLGGGLRDSPLHF. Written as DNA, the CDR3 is TGTGCCAGCAGTTTAGGAGGGGGACTTCGGGATTCACCCCTCCACTTT.

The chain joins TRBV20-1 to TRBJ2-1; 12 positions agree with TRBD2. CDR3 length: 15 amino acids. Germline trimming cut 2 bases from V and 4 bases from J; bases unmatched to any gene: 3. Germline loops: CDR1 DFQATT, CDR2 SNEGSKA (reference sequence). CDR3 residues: CSARPLAGGYNEQFF. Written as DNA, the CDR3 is TGCAGTGCTAGACCTCTAGCGGGAGGGTACAATGAGCAGTTCTTC.

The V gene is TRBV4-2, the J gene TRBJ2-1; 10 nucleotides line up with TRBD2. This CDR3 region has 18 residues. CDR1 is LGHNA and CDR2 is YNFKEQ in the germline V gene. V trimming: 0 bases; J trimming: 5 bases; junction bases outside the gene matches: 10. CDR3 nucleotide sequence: TGTGCCAGCAGCCAAGATTTGGCTAGCGGGAGCCAGGACAATGAGCAGTTCTTC. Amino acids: CASSQDLASGSQDNEQFF.

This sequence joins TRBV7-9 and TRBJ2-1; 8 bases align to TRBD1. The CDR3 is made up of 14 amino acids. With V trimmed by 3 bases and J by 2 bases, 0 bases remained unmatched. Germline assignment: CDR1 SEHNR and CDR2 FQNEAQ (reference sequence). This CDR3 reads CASSLGQAYNEQFF. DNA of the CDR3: TGTGCCAGCAGCTTGGGACAGGCCTACAATGAGCAGTTCTTC.

The CDR3 reads CASSFRGQNTGELFF. The CDR3 nucleotides read TGTGCCAGCAGTTTCAGGGGACAAAACACCGGGGAGCTGTTTTTT. The rearrangement uses TRBV6-6 and TRBJ2-2, with a possible D match to TRBD1 (6 bases). Between the trimmed V and J ends, which lost 4 bases and 2 bases, there was a span of 11 bases. Germline lookup yields CDR1 MNHNY and CDR2 SVGAGI (reference sequence). The CDR3 spans 15 residues.

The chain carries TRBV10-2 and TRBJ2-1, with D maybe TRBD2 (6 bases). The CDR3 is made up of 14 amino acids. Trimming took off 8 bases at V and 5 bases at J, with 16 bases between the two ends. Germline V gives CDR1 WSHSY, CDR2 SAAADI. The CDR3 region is CASWRRESNNEQFF. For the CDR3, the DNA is TGCGCCAGCTGGAGGAGGGAGAGCAACAATGAGCAGTTCTTC.

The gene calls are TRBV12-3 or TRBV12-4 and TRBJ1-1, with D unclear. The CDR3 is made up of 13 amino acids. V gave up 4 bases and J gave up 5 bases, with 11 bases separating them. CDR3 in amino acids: CASSSQTGTEAFF. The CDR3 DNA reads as TGTGCCAGCAGTTCTCAGACTGGTACTGAAGCTTTCTTT.

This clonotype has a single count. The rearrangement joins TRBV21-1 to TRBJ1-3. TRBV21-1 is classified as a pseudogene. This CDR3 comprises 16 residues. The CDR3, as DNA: TGTGCCAGCAGCAAAGAGGGGGGGAGGACCAGGTGGGTTATATATTTT. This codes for CASSKEGGRTRWVIYF.

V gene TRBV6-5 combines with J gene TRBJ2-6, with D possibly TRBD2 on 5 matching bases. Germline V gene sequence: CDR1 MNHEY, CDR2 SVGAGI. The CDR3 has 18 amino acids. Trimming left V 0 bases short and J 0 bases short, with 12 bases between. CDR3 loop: CASSYSGLALSGANVLTF. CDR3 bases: TGTGCCAGCAGTTACTCTGGACTGGCTCTCTCTGGGGCCAACGTCCTGACTTTC.

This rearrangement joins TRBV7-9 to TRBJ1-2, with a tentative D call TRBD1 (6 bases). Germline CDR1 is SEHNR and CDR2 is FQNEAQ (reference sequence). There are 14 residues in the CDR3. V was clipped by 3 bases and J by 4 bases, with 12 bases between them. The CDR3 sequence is CASSLQGTTYGYTF. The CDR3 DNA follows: TGTGCCAGCAGCTTGCAGGGGACAACCTATGGCTACACCTTC.

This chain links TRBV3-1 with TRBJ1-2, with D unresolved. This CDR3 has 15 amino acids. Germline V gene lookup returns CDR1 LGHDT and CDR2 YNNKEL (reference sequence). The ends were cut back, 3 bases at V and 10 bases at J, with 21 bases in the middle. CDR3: CASSQGSGMRKTYTF. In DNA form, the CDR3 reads TGTGCCAGCAGCCAGGGGTCGGGGATGAGGAAAACCTACACCTTC.

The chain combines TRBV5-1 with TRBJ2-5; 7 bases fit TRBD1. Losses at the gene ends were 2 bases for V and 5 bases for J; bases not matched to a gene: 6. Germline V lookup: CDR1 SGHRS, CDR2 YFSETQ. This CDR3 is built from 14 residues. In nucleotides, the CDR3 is TGCGCCAGCAGCTTCGCGGACAGGTCTGAGACCCAGTACTTC. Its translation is CASSFADRSETQYF.